This T cell receptor beta chain was sequenced during a study of early T cells in non-severe SARS-CoV-2 infection. For the study at large: The input, bulk RNA from unsorted whole blood, was sequenced, and chains were unpaired. General study points: Reliance on VDJdb matching favored anti-spike CD8 responses; private and CD4 specificities were missed.

From germline, CDR1 is SGDLS and CDR2 YYNGEE. V dropped 2 bases and J dropped 2 bases, with 9 bases sitting between them. This CDR3 comprises 14 residues. In TCRdb, the 5' RACE reads were re-called with MiXCR into one record per CDR3 protein. In the table there are 50,000 to 65,000 distinct CDR3 sequences, 20% to 25% of which are singletons. Notes on this clonotype: Its matching antigen is unknown.

This specimen consisted of whole blood, obtained at baseline. This chain connects TRBV9 to TRBJ2-3, with D maybe TRBD2 (6 bases). The TCR sequence derives from an adult who was a healthcare worker with PCR-confirmed SARS-CoV-2 infection or an uninfected control (not recorded which). The CDR3 loop is CASSVAGFTDTQYF. The CDR3 DNA reads TGTGCCAGCAGCGTCGCGGGGTTCACAGATACGCAGTATTTT.